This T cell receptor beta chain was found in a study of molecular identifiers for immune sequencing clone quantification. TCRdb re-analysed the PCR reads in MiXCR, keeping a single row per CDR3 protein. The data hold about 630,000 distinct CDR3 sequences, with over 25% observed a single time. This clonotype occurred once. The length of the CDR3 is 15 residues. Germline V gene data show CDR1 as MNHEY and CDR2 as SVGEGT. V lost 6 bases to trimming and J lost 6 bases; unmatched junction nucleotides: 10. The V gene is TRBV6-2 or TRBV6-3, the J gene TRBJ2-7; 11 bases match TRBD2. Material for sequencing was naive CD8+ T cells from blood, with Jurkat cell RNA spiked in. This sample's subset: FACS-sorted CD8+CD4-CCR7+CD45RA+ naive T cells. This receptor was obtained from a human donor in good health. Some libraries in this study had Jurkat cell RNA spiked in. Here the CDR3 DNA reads TGTGCCAGCAGGTACACCACTAGCGGGAGAGGCGAGCAGTACTTC. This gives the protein CASRYTTSGRGEQYF.